The 30 T cell receptor beta chains below come from one sample, sequenced in a study of T cells in Graves' hyperthyroidism and ophthalmopathy. TCR beta CDR3 sequences were amplified from RNA transcripts. A first-round RT-PCR of the TCR CDR3 used the HTBI primer set. TCRdb processed the multiplex PCR reads anew with MiXCR; each CDR3 protein has one entry. The repertoire has 250,000 to 300,000 distinct CDR3 sequences, about an eighth of them found once; the top ten carry almost 8%. Input material: blood. The source of these receptors is a young woman with Graves' hyperthyroidism that later progressed to Graves' ophthalmopathy.

This clonotype was recorded many times. The J gene is TRBJ1-5, the V gene TRBV12-3 or TRBV12-4; no clear D. Between the trimmed V and J ends, which lost 2 bases and 7 bases, there was a span of 12 bases. The length of the CDR3 is 14 residues. The CDR3 nucleotides are TGTGCCAGCAGTTTATCGTCCTCGCGCCAGCCCCAGCATTTT. Translation gives CASSLSSSRQPQHF.

This clonotype was found many times. The genes are TRBV18 and TRBJ2-1; D tentatively reads TRBD1 or TRBD2 (7 bases each). The CDR3 is made up of 18 amino acids. Deletions cut 3 bases from V and 2 bases from J, with 20 bases between. In germline, CDR1 is KGHSH, CDR2 LQKENI. The chain's CDR3 is CASSPGQWTSLTYNEQFF. CDR3 nucleotides: TGTGCCAGCTCACCGGGACAGTGGACTAGTCTCACCTACAATGAGCAGTTCTTC.

As concerns this clonotype: Mismatch with germline at one junction end may stem from a read error. J is TRBJ2-1 and V is TRBV9, with a tentative D call TRBD1 (6 bases). The V gene's germline CDR1 is SGDLS and CDR2 YYNGEE. CDR3 length equals 13 residues. The CDR3 spells CASSPGTLNVQFF. DNA for the CDR3: TGTGCCAGCAGTCCCGGGACACTCAATGTGCAGTTCTTC.

This rearrangement joins TRBV4-1 to TRBJ2-3; TRBD2 matches at 7 bases. Germline V lookup: CDR1 MGHRA, CDR2 YSYEKL. Trimming cost V 3 bases and J 6 bases; bases outside gene matches: 9. The CDR3 runs 15 residues. CDR3 sequence: CASSHGGSGSDTQYF. CDR3 sequence (DNA): TGCGCCAGCAGCCATGGCGGGAGCGGTTCGGATACGCAGTATTTT.

Ten or more counts support this clonotype. V and J are TRBV30 and TRBJ2-5; the D call may be TRBD1 or TRBD2 (6 bases each). Germline V gene sequence: CDR1 GTSNPN, CDR2 SVGIG (reference sequence). The CDR3 contains 14 residues. V was shortened by 3 bases and J by 4 bases, with 15 bases between the two germline ends. CDR3 sequence: CAWSPGGGRETQYF. The CDR3 DNA sequence: TGTGCCTGGAGCCCAGGAGGGGGGCGAGAGACCCAGTACTTC.

This clonotype appeared many times. The V gene is TRBV4-2, the J gene TRBJ2-3; 10 bases fit TRBD2. Germline CDR1 and CDR2: LGHNA and YNFKEQ. This CDR3 is built from 16 residues. With V trimmed by 0 bases and J by 6 bases, 6 bases remained unmatched. The CDR3 here is CASSQDASGGGDTQYF. The CDR3 DNA sequence: TGTGCCAGCAGCCAAGATGCTAGCGGGGGAGGGGATACGCAGTATTTT.

This clonotype was seen only a few times. The chain combines TRBV6-1 with TRBJ2-3, with 7 bases identical to TRBD1. Germline V gene sequence: CDR1 MNHNS, CDR2 SASEGT. The CDR3 consists of 13 residues. The J segment lost 6 bases and the V segment lost 4 bases, leaving 4 bases of the junction unmatched. The DNA of the CDR3 is TGTGCCAGCAGTGGGGGACAGTCCGATACGCAGTATTTT. Amino acid sequence: CASSGGQSDTQYF.

Only a few counts were recorded for this clonotype. The chain joins TRBV7-6 to TRBJ2-1; unclear D gene. V was clipped by 5 bases and J by 8 bases, with 16 bases between them. Germline V gives CDR1 SGHVS, CDR2 FNYEAQ. The CDR3 is 14 amino acids. CDR3 nucleotide sequence: TGTGCCAGCAGCCCCCTAGGATCCGCCGATGAGCAGTTCTTC. This sequence encodes CASSPLGSADEQFF.

This chain connects TRBV10-3 to TRBJ1-2; 7 nucleotides line up with TRBD1. The CDR3 runs 15 residues. CDR1 ENHRY and CDR2 SYGVKD come from the germline V gene. The ends lost 3 bases at V and 3 bases at J; junction bases unmatched: 7. In nucleotides, the CDR3 is TGTGCCATCAGTGATTTCGAGGGGGCCTACTATGGCTACACCTTC. Its translation is CAISDFEGAYYGYTF.

This chain's CDR3 is CASSVIGSSYNEQFF. The CDR3 DNA is TGTGCCAGCAGCGTTATAGGGAGCTCCTACAATGAGCAGTTCTTC. The chain joins TRBV9 to TRBJ2-1; perhaps TRBD2 as D (5 bases). The germline V gene has CDR1 SGDLS and CDR2 YYNGEE. CDR3 length: 15 amino acids. The V and J ends lost 2 bases and 0 bases respectively, with 9 bases between them.

The chain is built from TRBV9 and TRBJ2-5; a possible D gene is TRBD2 (6 bases). Germline assignment: CDR1 SGDLS and CDR2 YYNGEE. V lost 0 bases and J 5 bases, leaving 11 bases between the germline ends. The CDR3 contains 14 residues. Written as DNA, the CDR3 is TGTGCCAGCAGCGTAGAGGGCGGGATTGAGACCCAGTACTTC. Its translation: CASSVEGGIETQYF.

A note on this clonotype: The junction does not match germline at one end; this may be a read error. The V call is TRBV7-8, the J call TRBJ2-5; D not resolved. CDR3 length equals 14 residues. Germline V gene data show CDR1 as SGHVS and CDR2 as FQNEAQ. CDR3 nucleotide sequence: TGTGCCAGCAGCGCCTCCCGCCTCCAAGGGACCCAGTACTTC. Translated, it gives CASSASRLQGTQYF.

The sample holds many counts of this clonotype. J is TRBJ1-6 and V is TRBV12-3 or TRBV12-4; 7 bases align to TRBD1. After removal of 8 bases from V and 8 bases from J, the junction contained 9 bases not matched to a gene. The CDR3 totals 14 residues. The CDR3 region is CASAPTGRDSPLHF. As DNA, the CDR3 is TGTGCCAGCGCCCCGACAGGGAGAGATTCACCCCTCCACTTT.

This clonotype was counted at least ten times. The chain couples TRBV10-3 to TRBJ2-1; 7 bases agree with TRBD2. The CDR3 sequence is 16 residues long. V gave up 3 bases and J gave up 6 bases; unmatched junction bases: 11. Per germline, CDR1 ENHRY and CDR2 SYGVKD. The CDR3 sequence: CAISEGGSLIFNEQFF. Written as DNA, the CDR3 is TGTGCCATCAGTGAAGGCGGGAGTCTTATTTTCAATGAGCAGTTCTTC.

The sample holds a few counts of this clonotype. This chain uses TRBV4-3 with TRBJ2-1; D not certain. From germline, CDR1 is LGHNA and CDR2 YSLEER. The CDR3 has 17 residues. Trimming stripped 0 bases from V and 0 bases from J, with 12 bases between. In DNA form, the CDR3 reads TGCGCCAGCAGCCAAGATCCTCAAGGCGGCTCCTACAATGAGCAGTTCTTC. As protein: CASSQDPQGGSYNEQFF.

The rearrangement joins TRBV20-1 to TRBJ2-7; D remains unclear. V lost 6 bases and J lost 3, with 6 bases in between. CDR1 is DFQATT, CDR2 SNEGSKA, per germline (reference sequence). The CDR3 totals 10 residues. The CDR3 loop reads CSAHRYEQYF. CDR3 coding DNA: TGCAGTGCGCACCGCTACGAGCAGTACTTC.

This clonotype was detected many times. The rearrangement joins TRBV30 to TRBJ2-1; 11 bases are shared with TRBD2. The V gene's germline CDR1 is GTSNPN and CDR2 SVGIG (reference sequence). V trimming: 1 base; J trimming: 6 bases; junction bases outside the gene matches: 8. This CDR3 has 16 amino acids. CDR3 amino acids: CAWSATSGNLVNEQFF. The CDR3 region has the DNA TGTGCCTGGAGTGCGACTAGCGGGAATCTAGTCAATGAGCAGTTCTTC.

In its sample, this clonotype was seen many times. The J gene is TRBJ2-7, the V gene TRBV18; no clear D. The CDR3 runs to 15 residues. Germline CDR1 and CDR2: KGHSH and LQKENI. Trimming cost V 1 base and J 6 bases, with 16 bases left between them. The CDR3 sequence is CASSPLADYAAEQYF. CDR3 in DNA: TGTGCCAGCTCACCACTCGCAGATTATGCGGCCGAGCAGTACTTC.

This clonotype was counted at least ten times. The chain employs TRBV7-2 and TRBJ1-4; 8 nucleotides align to TRBD1. This CDR3 comprises 15 residues. V was clipped by 0 bases and J by 7 bases; unmatched bases: 4. Germline-derived CDR1 and CDR2 are SGHTA and FQGNSA. The CDR3 nucleotides are TGTGCCAGCAGCTTAGCACAGGGGGTTAGTGAAAAACTGTTTTTT. As protein: CASSLAQGVSEKLFF.

V usage is TRBV4-2 and J usage is TRBJ2-7; possible D gene TRBD1, 5 bases. CDR3 length: 15 residues. Trimming pared 6 bases from V and 6 bases from J, leaving 21 bases between. Germline V gene data show CDR1 as LGHNA and CDR2 as YNFKEQ. CDR3 nucleotide sequence: TGTGCCAGCAGTGGGGCGGAAGTCCTCCCCTCCGAGCAGTACTTC. It codes for CASSGAEVLPSEQYF.

V gene TRBV15 combines with J gene TRBJ2-5, with D tentatively TRBD1 (5 bases). Trimming took 1 base from V and 5 from J, leaving 11 bases between them. CDR3 length: 14 amino acids. CDR1 is LNHNV and CDR2 is YYDKDF in the germline V gene (reference sequence). The DNA of the CDR3 is TGTGCCACCAGCAGAGGGCCAGGGTGGGAGACCCAGTACTTC. This encodes CATSRGPGWETQYF.

This clonotype was seen ten or more times. The V gene is TRBV13, the J gene TRBJ2-3; perhaps TRBD2 as D (6 bases). Deletions cut 5 bases from V and 0 bases from J, with 15 bases between. The CDR3 consists of 16 residues. Germline V gives CDR1 PRHDT, CDR2 FYEKMQ (reference sequence). CDR3 nucleotide sequence: TGTGCCAGCAGCCCCGGTGGTAGCGGTAGCACAGATACGCAGTATTTT. Translated: CASSPGGSGSTDTQYF.

This clonotype has ten or more counts. J is TRBJ2-1 and V is TRBV18; D gene ambiguous. Looked up from germline, CDR1 is KGHSH and CDR2 is LQKENI. The CDR3 has 15 residues. V lost 3 bases and J 1 base, leaving 10 bases between the germline ends. DNA of the CDR3: TGTGCCAGCTCACCGGCGGCAACGTCCTACAATGAGCAGTTCTTC. Translation: CASSPAATSYNEQFF.

In this sample, this clonotype turned up many times. This chain links TRBV6-1 with TRBJ1-3, with 8 nucleotides matching TRBD1. The V and J ends lost 4 bases and 1 base, in that order; junction bases with no gene match: 9. This CDR3 is 17 amino acids long. The germline gives CDR1 MNHNS, CDR2 SASEGT. CDR3 sequence (DNA): TGTGCCAGCAGTGCGCCGGACAGGGTGAATTCTGGAAACACCATATATTTT. Translating it yields CASSAPDRVNSGNTIYF.

There are a few counts of this clonotype. The chain links TRBV20-1 to TRBJ2-4, with TRBD2 as a possible D gene (6 bases). V was shortened by 6 bases and J by 4 bases, with 16 bases between the two germline ends. This CDR3 is 14 amino acids long. Germline values: CDR1 DFQATT, CDR2 SNEGSKA (reference sequence). As DNA, the CDR3 is TGCAGTGCCCCCCGTGCGGGGCGGAAAAACATTCAGTACTTC. This sequence encodes CSAPRAGRKNIQYF.

The CDR3 sequence is CASSEPTGRGGNQPQHF. CDR3 DNA sequence: TGCGCCAGCAGTGAGCCAACCGGCAGGGGAGGCAATCAGCCCCAGCATTTT. This chain joins TRBV10-1 and TRBJ1-5; possible D gene TRBD1, 6 bases. The CDR3 has 17 amino acids. Trimming left V 2 bases short and J 2 bases short, with 16 bases between. The germline CDR1 and CDR2 sequences are WNHNN and SYGVQD (reference sequence).

The chain recombines TRBV19 with TRBJ1-1; D unresolved. Between the trimmed V and J ends, which lost 3 bases and 0 bases, there was a span of 8 bases. CDR1 and CDR2 from the germline V gene are LNHDA and SQIVND (reference sequence). There are 14 residues in the CDR3. CDR3 residues: CASSIENMNTEAFF. The CDR3 DNA follows: TGTGCCAGTAGTATTGAGAACATGAACACTGAAGCTTTCTTT. The variable domain in full, completed from reference TRBV19 and TRBJ1-1, reads DGGITQSPKYLFRKEGQNVTLSCEQNLNHDAMYWYRQDPGQGLRLIYYSQIVNDFQKGDIAEGYSVSREKKESFPLTVTSAQKNPTAFYLCASSIENMNTEAFFGQGTRLTVV.

This clonotype came up a few times. This may arise from a read error, as a much more abundant clone is one base away. It is likely a read error, because the conserved phenylalanine at the end of the CDR3 is missing. This chain connects TRBV7-2 to TRBJ2-5, with D perhaps TRBD1 or TRBD2 (5 bases each). The V end lost 7 bases, the J end lost 0 bases, and 15 bases lay between the germline ends. This CDR3 contains 15 residues. Germline-derived CDR1 and CDR2 are SGHTA and FQGNSA. The CDR3 region has the DNA TGTGCCAGCACTTCCGGGGCGTTAAACCAAGAGACCCAGTACCTC. This codes for CASTSGALNQETQYL.

Comments on this clonotype: One end of the junction varies from germline; a read error may be responsible. The chain uses TRBV5-4 and TRBJ2-1; 11 nucleotides align to TRBD2. Per germline, CDR1 SGHNT and CDR2 YYREEE (reference sequence). The CDR3 is made up of 14 amino acids. CDR3 nucleotides: TGTGCCAGCAGCGTTAGCGGGAGGGCCAGTGAGCAGCTCTTC. Its protein is CASSVSGRASEQLF.

This clonotype was found many times. The J gene is TRBJ2-1, the V gene TRBV28, with TRBD2 as a possible D gene (6 bases). Germline loops: CDR1 MDHEN, CDR2 SYDVKM. V lost 8 bases and J lost 5, with 13 bases in between. The CDR3 sequence is 13 residues long. CDR3 nucleotide sequence: TGTGCCAGCCGAAGGCGGGACCACAATGAGCAGTTCTTC. It is translated as CASRRRDHNEQFF. The full variable domain, with the rest looked up from reference TRBV28 and TRBJ2-1, is DVKVTQSSRYLVKRTGEKVFLECVQDMDHENMFWYRQDPGLGLRLIYFSYDVKMKEKGDIPEGYSVSREKKERFSLILESASTNQTSMYLCASRRRDHNEQFFGPGTRLTVL.